The source of this T cell receptor (beta chain) is a study of OX40 agonist ivuxolimab in advanced cancers. Turning to the overall study: The costimulatory receptor OX40 (CD134) was targeted by ivuxolimab, a fully human IgG2 agonistic monoclonal antibody. Intravenous ivuxolimab was administered to patients every 2 weeks at six dose levels: 0.01, 0.1, 0.3, 1.5, 3 and 10 mg/kg. Among the approximately 50 dose-escalation patients, around 20 had hepatocellular carcinoma, 15 or so melanoma, 9 renal cell carcinoma and 9 head and neck cancer. In the dose-escalation cohort, around four fifths of patients were male, and the mean age was roughly 60 years with a range of about 20 to 79. Prior anti-PD-1, anti-PD-L1 or anti-CTLA-4 therapy was permitted, and 40% of dose-escalation patients had received checkpoint inhibitors. Three dose-escalation patients achieved partial responses, one with hepatocellular carcinoma and two with cutaneous melanoma. The purpose of peripheral TCRbeta sequencing was to test whether ivuxolimab changed TCR sequence diversity and led to clonal T-cell expansion. The paper describes the monotherapy dose-escalation part (N = 52 patients) of the phase I trial of ivuxolimab. Summary of the overall study and its limitations: Antigen specificity was not determined for the clonally expanded peripheral T cells. After ivuxolimab, CD8+ T cells had more expanded clones than CD4+ T cells on average. In partial responders in the 0.1-3.0 mg/kg groups, normalized peripheral clonal expansion was found to be among the lowest, especially among CD8+ T cells. At doses of 0.1 to 3.0 mg/kg, clonal expansion of both CD4+ and CD8+ blood T cells was observed from baseline to week 6. Low levels of normalized T-cell clonal expansion were also seen in some nonresponding patients.

The CDR3 measures 14 amino acids from cysteine to phenylalanine. The DNA shown is the 42-base CDR3, in frame from base 1. The CDR1 and CDR2 encoded by the germline V gene are SNHLY and FYNNEI. The junction carries 11 bases between V and J, which are trimmed by 5 bases and 1 base respectively. This clone was detected ten times or more. Its antigen is not yet known. No much larger clone is present one base from it, and per-base qualities are unavailable. Patients with autoimmune disease history or receiving systemic immunosuppression were excluded from the trial. Peripheral blood for TCR sequencing was collected from all dose cohorts at baseline, on cycle 4 day 1, and on cycle 7 day 1. Samples came from an open-label, multicenter, first-in-human phase I dose-escalation trial of ivuxolimab. Adults with locally advanced or metastatic melanoma, renal cell, hepatocellular, or head and neck squamous cell carcinoma were enrolled in the trial. CD4+ and CD8+ T cells were sorted separately from peripheral blood before TCR sequencing.

For sequencing of the TCRbeta CDR3 region, genomic DNA was extracted from the sorted cells. The immunoSEQ Assay was used to sequence the TCRbeta CDR3 regions. The source is immuneACCESS, and TCRdb retained only in-frame sequences with V and J called. Part of the clones is not carried over; for the studies checked, unresolved V genes explain less than half of this, and the remainder is unexplained. Recorded for this sample are approximately 70,000 clones; roughly 88% of them occurred a single time. The biggest ten clones account for roughly 8.2% of the sample. This clonotype originated in an adult with an advanced solid tumor such as melanoma, head and neck, liver or kidney cancer. The chain links TRBV2 with TRBJ1-2; no D segment can be confidently identified. Sample: CD4+ or CD8+ T cells sorted from blood, taken in a trial of the OX40 agonist ivuxolimab. In nucleotides, the sequence is TGTGCCAGCAGTCGAGGACCGAGTAACTATGGCTACACCTTC. It codes for CASSRGPSNYGYTF. The CDR3, completed at both ends by the reference TRBV2 and TRBJ1-2 genes, gives the full variable domain EPEVTQTPSHQVTQMGQEVILRCVPISNHLYFYWYRQILGQKVEFLVSFYNNEISEKSEIFDDQFSVERPDGSNFTLKIRSTKLEDSAMYFCASSRGPSNYGYTFGSGTRLTVV.